The source of this T cell receptor beta chain is a study of beta chain features in type 1 diabetes. CDR1 is LGHNA and CDR2 is YSLEER in the germline V gene. The CDR3 has 16 residues. Losses at the gene ends were 0 bases for V and 3 bases for J; bases not matched to a gene: 5. As regards this clone: Antigen unknown.

Study-level findings and limits: The study found moderately but significantly shorter TCRB CDR3s in all four CD4+ subsets of Type 1 diabetes patients.

Of the isolated RNA, all was reverse transcribed, and so the sequenced material was expressed TCRB transcripts. Clones were sequenced by immunoSEQ multiplex PCR, and TCRdb holds only the in-frame ones, with some missing. The sample has about 400,000 clones, around 12% seen once. Sequencing input: naive CD4+ T cells from blood. The clonotype comes from a woman aged 18-29 years with type 1 diabetes. The chain couples TRBV4-3 to TRBJ2-3; TRBD2 matches at 8 bases. The CDR3 nucleotides read TGCGCCAGCAGCCAAGACTGGCGGGGGGCGACAGATACGCAGTATTTT. The encoded protein is CASSQDWRGATDTQYF.